This T cell receptor (beta chain) was obtained from a study of blood T cell repertoires in COVID-19. In this sample, this clone turned up a few times. Germline V gene data show CDR1 as MDHEN and CDR2 as SYDVKM. Trimming cost V 2 bases and J 7 bases, with 11 bases left between them. CDR3 length: 13 amino acids. As handled by the study authors: Amplification of reference gene primers was used by the study to estimate nucleated cell counts. The protocol was immunoSEQ multiplex PCR, while the TCRdb copy is restricted to in-frame clones and leaves out a portion. The DNA was the basis for D and trimming; V, J and clone size are from that table. The data show approximately 140,000 clones, about 80% seen once.

The chain carries TRBV28 and TRBJ1-2; possible D gene TRBD1, 5 bases. The source material was PBMCs or T cells enriched from blood (not recorded which). This receptor was taken from a man aged 35-49 years with acute COVID-19. CDR3 sequence reads: CASSLGAPGGYTF. The CDR3 DNA sequence: TGTGCCAGCAGTTTAGGGGCCCCGGGTGGCTACACCTTC.